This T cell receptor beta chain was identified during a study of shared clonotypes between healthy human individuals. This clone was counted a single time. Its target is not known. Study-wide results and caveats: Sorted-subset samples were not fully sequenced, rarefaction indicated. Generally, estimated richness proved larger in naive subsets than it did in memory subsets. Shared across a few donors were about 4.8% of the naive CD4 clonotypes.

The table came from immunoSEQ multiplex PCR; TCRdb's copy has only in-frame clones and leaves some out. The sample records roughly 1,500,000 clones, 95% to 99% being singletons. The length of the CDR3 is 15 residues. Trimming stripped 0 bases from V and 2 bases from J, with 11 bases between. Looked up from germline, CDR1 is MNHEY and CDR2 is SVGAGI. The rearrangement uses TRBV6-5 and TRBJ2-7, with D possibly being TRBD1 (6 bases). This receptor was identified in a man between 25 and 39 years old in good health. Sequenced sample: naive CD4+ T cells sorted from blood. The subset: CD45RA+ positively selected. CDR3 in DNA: TGTGCCAGCAGTTACTCGCCCGGGACAACCTACGAGCAGTACTTC. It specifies CASSYSPGTTYEQYF.